This T cell receptor (beta chain) stems from a study of early T cells in non-severe SARS-CoV-2 infection. Study-wide background: Sequencing of unsorted whole blood was done on bulk RNA, leaving chains unpaired. Study results and caveats: Private and CD4 specificities were missed by VDJdb matching, which favored anti-spike CD8 responses.

cDNA molecules, individually, were tagged with unique molecular identifiers. TCRdb reprocessed the 5' RACE reads via MiXCR and lists one record per CDR3 protein. The sample holds approximately 35,000 distinct CDR3 sequences; 4.1% are singletons and the top ten take more than 5%. This clonotype was seen at least ten times. The antigen is undetermined. Germline V CDR1 and CDR2: SGHNT, YYREEE (reference sequence). CDR3 length: 15 amino acids. V shed 2 bases and J 5 bases; nucleotides not matched to a gene: 6. The origin of this receptor is an adult who was a healthcare worker with PCR-confirmed SARS-CoV-2 infection or an uninfected control (not recorded which). The sample comprised whole blood. The chain joins TRBV5-4 to TRBJ2-5; 10 bases fit TRBD2. The DNA of the CDR3 is TGTGCCAGCAGCTTTGTAGCGGGGGGAGCGGAGACCCAGTACTTC. This codes for CASSFVAGGAETQYF.